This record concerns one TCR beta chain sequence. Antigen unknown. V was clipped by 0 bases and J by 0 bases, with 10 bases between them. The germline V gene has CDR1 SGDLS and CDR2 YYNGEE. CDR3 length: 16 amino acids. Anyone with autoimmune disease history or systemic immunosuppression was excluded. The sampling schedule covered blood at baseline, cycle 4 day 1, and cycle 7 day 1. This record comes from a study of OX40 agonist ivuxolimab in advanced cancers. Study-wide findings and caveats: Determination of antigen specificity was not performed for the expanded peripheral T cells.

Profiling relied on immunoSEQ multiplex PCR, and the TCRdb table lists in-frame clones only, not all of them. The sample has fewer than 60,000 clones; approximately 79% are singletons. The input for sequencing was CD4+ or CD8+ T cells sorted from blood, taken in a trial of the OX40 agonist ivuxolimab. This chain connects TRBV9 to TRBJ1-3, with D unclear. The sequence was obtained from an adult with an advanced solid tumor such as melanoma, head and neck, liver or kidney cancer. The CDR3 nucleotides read TGTGCCAGCAGCGTAGTGGAGGGCCTCTCTGGAAACACCATATATTTT. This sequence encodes CASSVVEGLSGNTIYF.